Sequencing of this TCR beta chain was carried out in a study of Ad26.COV2.S vaccination and SARS-CoV-2 variants. Overall study: Once, or twice with 56 days between doses, Ad26.COV2.S was given intramuscularly. Notes on the study in general: Reportedly, after vaccination the spike-specific CD8+ and CD4+ T cell responses displayed substantial breadth. People who got the vaccine or the placebo had similar non-spike TCR breadth.

Assay: immunoSEQ multiplex PCR; the TCRdb copy retains only in-frame clones and omits some. This sample carries 400,000 to 450,000 clones, about nine tenths of them seen once, and the ten largest clones take more than 1.5%. Comments on this clone: Antigen: not known.

Unmatched junction bases numbered 7, after V lost 2 bases and J lost 1 base. The CDR3 spans 16 residues. The germline V gene has CDR1 MNHEY and CDR2 SVGEGT. Treatment given: some 20 received Ad26.COV2.S at low or high dose, single or two shots; roughly five received placebo; per-sample allocation not given. Day 63 after the first injection of vaccine or placebo was the sampling time. Recruitment in Boston yielded a donor of adult age, 18-55 years. The J gene is TRBJ2-7, the V gene TRBV6-2 or TRBV6-3; 8 nucleotides agree with TRBD1. This material consisted of peripheral blood, taken in a trial of Ad26.COV2.S vaccine versus placebo. The TCR comes from a person between 18 and 65 years old who received the Ad26.COV2.S COVID-19 vaccine or a placebo. DNA of the CDR3: TGTGCCAGCAGTTACAGGACGACAGGGGTTTCCTACGAGCAGTACTTC. Residues: CASSYRTTGVSYEQYF.